This TCR beta chain was identified during a study of blood T cell repertoires in COVID-19. Study background: The United States, Italy and Spain provided the acute and convalescent COVID-19 samples. Sources were T cells, B-cell-depleted T cells, or PBMCs; the material itself was cDNA or gDNA.

Patients of the Seattle cohort, enrolled during active infection, were followed longitudinally. Clones were read by immunoSEQ multiplex PCR, and TCRdb kept only the in-frame ones, dropping some. The sample lists 200,000 to 250,000 clones, about four fifths occurring once. V lost 7 bases to trimming and J lost 5 bases; unmatched junction nucleotides: 10. There are 13 residues in the CDR3. CDR1 SQVTM and CDR2 ANQGSEA come from the germline V gene. This chain connects TRBV29-1 to TRBJ1-2, with 7 bases identical to TRBD1. This clonotype was obtained from a woman older than 75 with COVID-19, enrolled during active disease. The source material was peripheral blood. DNA of the CDR3: TGCAGCGCGAATACGGGGACAGATTATGGCTACACCTTC. It specifies CSANTGTDYGYTF.